The clone carrying this T cell receptor beta chain was counted only a few times. Its antigen is still unknown. Per germline, CDR1 SGHTA and CDR2 FQGNSA. This CDR3 spans 14 amino acids. Trimming took off 2 bases at V and 4 bases at J, with 11 bases between the two ends. This entry comes from a study of graft-versus-host responses after intestinal transplantation. The wider study: Tacrolimus and steroids were given for two to three years to all recipients after anti-thymocyte globulin induction.

Libraries were prepared by immunoSEQ multiplex PCR; TCRdb keeps only in-frame clonotypes and omits some of them. Of some 96,000 clones in the sample, roughly 87% were seen once. The starting material was unstimulated CD4+ T cells sorted from spleen or lymph node cells, obtained before transplant. The rearrangement uses TRBV7-2 and TRBJ1-2; tentative D call: TRBD1 (6 bases). This sequence was found in a human donor who was the organ donor for an intestinal transplant. The CDR3 protein is CASSLSQGSYGYTF. CDR3 DNA: TGTGCCAGCAGCTTATCTCAGGGGAGCTATGGCTACACCTTC.